One and the same sample provided the 21 T cell receptor beta chains below, sequenced in a study of T cell responses to AZD1222 COVID-19 vaccine. Clones were read by immunoSEQ multiplex PCR, and TCRdb kept only the in-frame ones, dropping some. The repertoire consists of some 96,000 clones, with roughly 80% occurring once and the leading ten covering 13% to 15%. Sequenced material: peripheral blood, taken 28 days after the second AZD1222 dose. All receptors derive from an adult who received the AZD1222 COVID-19 vaccine.

Only a few counts were recorded for this clone. This chain links TRBV27 with TRBJ1-4, with D unclear. The germline CDR1 and CDR2 sequences are MNHEY and SMNVEV (reference sequence). The CDR3 is 15 amino acids. V was trimmed by 1 base and J by 0 bases, leaving 6 bases between them. The CDR3 loop reads CASSLFAATNEKLFF. CDR3 nucleotides: TGTGCCAGCAGTTTATTCGCGGCAACTAATGAAAAACTGTTTTTT.

The chain combines TRBV6-5 with TRBJ2-7; D is unclear. Trimming pared 0 bases from V and 1 base from J, leaving 10 bases between. The germline V gene has CDR1 MNHEY and CDR2 SVGAGI. This CDR3 is built from 15 residues. This chain's CDR3 is CASSYSTGGSYEQYF. The CDR3, as DNA: TGTGCCAGCAGTTACTCGACGGGCGGTTCCTACGAGCAGTACTTC.

In its sample, this clone was seen once. The rearrangement links TRBV7-2 to TRBJ2-1; perhaps TRBD2 as D (5 bases). The V gene lost 1 base and the J gene lost 7 bases, with 8 bases spanning the gap. From germline, CDR1 is SGHTA and CDR2 FQGNSA. The CDR3 extends over 13 amino acids. The CDR3 DNA sequence: TGTGCCAGCAGCTTAGGGTCGGGGAATGAGCAGTTCTTC. As protein: CASSLGSGNEQFF.

The rearrangement links TRBV7-9 to TRBJ2-5, with D perhaps given as TRBD1 or TRBD2 (5 bases each). Trimming left V 6 bases short and J 2 bases short, with 16 bases between. From germline, CDR1 is SEHNR and CDR2 FQNEAQ (reference sequence). This CDR3 comprises 15 residues. The CDR3 DNA reads TGTGCCAGCAGGTCCTCCGGGGCTGGGCAAGAGACCCAGTACTTC. The encoded protein is CASRSSGAGQETQYF.

Only one count was recorded for this clone. The rearrangement uses TRBV25-1 and TRBJ1-2; no firm D call. The germline V gene has CDR1 MGHDK and CDR2 SYGVNS. The CDR3 is 16 residues long. Deletions cut 3 bases from V and 4 bases from J, with 18 bases between. CDR3 DNA sequence: TGTGCCAGCAGTGAGCCACACCTGGGTGGACCCTATGGCTACACCTTC. It codes for CASSEPHLGGPYGYTF.

J is TRBJ1-1 and V is TRBV2; D possibly corresponds to TRBD1 (5 bases). Germline V gene data show CDR1 as SNHLY and CDR2 as FYNNEI. V lost 4 bases and J 8 bases, leaving 11 bases between the germline ends. The CDR3 loop spans 12 amino acids. The CDR3 reads CASSGDVLEAFF. The CDR3 nucleotides read TGTGCCAGCAGTGGGGACGTACTAGAAGCTTTCTTT. The full variable domain, completed using reference TRBV2 and TRBJ1-1, is EPEVTQTPSHQVTQMGQEVILRCVPISNHLYFYWYRQILGQKVEFLVSFYNNEISEKSEIFDDQFSVERPDGSNFTLKIRSTKLEDSAMYFCASSGDVLEAFFGQGTRLTVV.

V usage is TRBV14 and J usage is TRBJ2-2; possibly TRBD2 for D (5 bases). V was cut by 4 bases and J by 8 bases, with 11 bases left in between. The CDR3 sequence is 13 residues long. Germline-derived CDR1 and CDR2 are SGHDN and FVKESK. The CDR3 DNA reads TGTGCCAGCAGCCGTTCGAGGGATGGGGAGCTGTTTTTT. Translated, it gives CASSRSRDGELFF. The variable domain in full, completed from reference TRBV14 and TRBJ2-2, reads EAGVTQFPSHSVIEKGQTVTLRCDPISGHDNLYWYRRVMGKEIKFLLHFVKESKQDESGMPNNRFLAERTGGTYSTLKVQPAELEDSGVYFCASSRSRDGELFFGEGSRLTVL.

The chain employs TRBV4-1 and TRBJ1-1, with 10 bases identical to TRBD1. J was trimmed by 3 bases and V by 1 base; bases with no gene match: 2. The CDR3 covers 15 residues. Germline loops: CDR1 MGHRA, CDR2 YSYEKL. For the CDR3, the DNA is TGCGCCAGCAGCCAAGCGACAGGGGGCTACACTGAAGCTTTCTTT. Encoded protein: CASSQATGGYTEAFF.

This CDR3 is CASSPGHEQYF. The CDR3, as DNA: TGCGCCAGCAGCCCGGGTCACGAGCAGTACTTC. This chain joins TRBV5-1 and TRBJ2-7; D gene unclear. Trimming removed 4 bases at V and 5 bases at J, with 7 bases between. The CDR3 extends over 11 amino acids. Germline CDR1 SGHRS, CDR2 YFSETQ.

The rearrangement links TRBV11-2 to TRBJ1-1; no reliable D call. The germline V gene encodes CDR1 SGHAT and CDR2 FQNNGV. Trimming took off 5 bases at V and 5 bases at J, with 9 bases between the two ends. The CDR3 extends over 12 amino acids. CDR3 in amino acids: CASSLTQTEAFF. The CDR3 region has the DNA TGTGCCAGCAGCCTGACACAGACTGAAGCTTTCTTT.

CDR3 protein: CASSHPTGVRNQPQHF. CDR3 sequence (DNA): TGTGCCAGCAGCCACCCGACAGGGGTCCGCAATCAGCCCCAGCATTTT. V is TRBV3-1 (or the pseudogene TRBV3-2) and J is TRBJ1-5; TRBD1 matches 8 bases. V shed 3 bases, J shed 2 bases, and the junction held 6 bases outside the gene matches. Germline values: CDR1 LGHDT, CDR2 YNNKEL (reference sequence). This CDR3 has 16 residues.

The chain recombines TRBV3-1 (or the pseudogene TRBV3-2) with TRBJ2-2; 9 bases are a match to TRBD2. Looked up from germline, CDR1 is LGHDT and CDR2 is YNNKEL (reference sequence). The V segment lost 1 base and the J segment 6 bases; nucleotides outside the gene matches: 9. This CDR3 is 17 amino acids long. Written as DNA, the CDR3 is TGTGCCAGCAGCCAAGTCGTGGTAGCGGGAGTCCCCGGGGAGCTGTTTTTT. Protein: CASSQVVVAGVPGELFF.

The J gene is TRBJ2-5, the V gene TRBV4-1; perhaps TRBD2 as D (5 bases). This CDR3 spans 14 amino acids. Germline V lookup: CDR1 MGHRA, CDR2 YSYEKL. The V and J ends lost 4 bases and 7 bases respectively, with 16 bases between them. The CDR3 loop reads CASSPLIVSGTQYF. The CDR3 DNA reads as TGCGCCAGCAGCCCCCTCATAGTAAGCGGGACCCAGTACTTC.

The gene calls are TRBV19 and TRBJ1-5; 9 bases fit TRBD1. The CDR3 loop spans 14 amino acids. The germline V gene has CDR1 LNHDA and CDR2 SQIVND (reference sequence). V lost 7 bases, J lost 6 bases, and 7 bases stayed unmatched. The CDR3 sequence: CASIPQGAVQPQHF. CDR3 nucleotide sequence: TGTGCCAGTATCCCACAGGGGGCCGTTCAGCCCCAGCATTTT.

This chain connects TRBV6-5 to TRBJ1-6; the D is unclear. The germline V and J ends were trimmed by 5 bases and 8 bases, with 16 bases remaining between them. Germline CDR1 MNHEY, CDR2 SVGAGI. This CDR3 is 15 amino acids long. CDR3 nucleotides: TGTGCCAGCAGTCCCCTCCGGGTCGGAGATTCACCCCTCCACTTT. The encoded protein is CASSPLRVGDSPLHF.

The chain is built from TRBV5-1 and TRBJ2-3, with 8 bases that match TRBD2. With 4 bases clipped from V and 4 bases from J, the junction kept 5 bases outside the gene matches. From germline, CDR1 is SGHRS and CDR2 YFSETQ. This CDR3 is 14 amino acids long. The CDR3 spells CASSGGGRSDTQYF. CDR3 sequence (DNA): TGCGCCAGCAGCGGCGGGGGGAGGTCAGATACGCAGTATTTT.

The chain employs TRBV30 and TRBJ1-5; D gene uncertain. Germline assignment: CDR1 GTSNPN and CDR2 SVGIG (reference sequence). CDR3 size: 14 residues. The V gene lost 2 bases and the J gene lost 7 bases, with 15 bases spanning the gap. Here the CDR3 reads CAWSSTRPNQPQHF. The CDR3 nucleotides read TGTGCCTGGAGTTCGACCAGGCCGAACCAGCCCCAGCATTTT.

This clone appeared a single time. Germline is not matched at one junction end, which may reflect a read error. V usage is TRBV3-1 (or the pseudogene TRBV3-2) and J usage is TRBJ1-1; D unresolved. Germline CDR1 LGHDT, CDR2 YNNKEL (reference sequence). CDR3 length equals 13 residues. CDR3 nucleotide sequence: TGTGCCAGCAGCCAAGATCCTTCTGGGTACCGGTACTTT. Translation: CASSQDPSGYRYF.

This clone was observed once. V gene TRBV5-1 combines with J gene TRBJ2-5, with 11 nucleotides matching TRBD1. The germline gives CDR1 SGHRS, CDR2 YFSETQ. Losses at the gene ends were 1 base for V and 10 bases for J; bases not matched to a gene: 12. The CDR3 has 16 residues. This CDR3 is CASSLWLRTGGEIQYF. The CDR3 DNA sequence: TGCGCCAGCAGCTTGTGGTTGAGGACAGGGGGCGAAATCCAGTACTTC.

V gene TRBV5-1 combines with J gene TRBJ2-7; D might be TRBD2 (6 bases). Deletions cut 0 bases from V and 7 bases from J, with 11 bases between. Germline CDR1 is SGHRS and CDR2 is YFSETQ. This CDR3 contains 13 residues. CDR3 DNA: TGCGCCAGCAGCTTGGGACTAGTCGGGGAGCAGTACTTC. Translation gives CASSLGLVGEQYF.

This clone is classed as large. The chain couples TRBV7-9 to TRBJ1-3; TRBD1 matches 7 bases. V lost 5 bases and J lost 4; bases outside the gene matches: 8. CDR1 SEHNR and CDR2 FQNEAQ come from the germline V gene (reference sequence). The CDR3 is 15 amino acids. The CDR3 sequence: CASSGRTGLGNTIYF. The DNA of the CDR3 is TGTGCCAGCAGCGGACGGACAGGTCTAGGAAACACCATATATTTT. Combining the CDR3 with reference TRBV7-9 and TRBJ1-3 gives the whole variable domain DTGVSQNPRHKITKRGQNVTFRCDPISEHNRLYWYRQTLGQGPEFLTYFQNEAQLEKSRLLSDRFSAERPKGSFSTLEIQRTEQGDSAMYLCASSGRTGLGNTIYFGEGSWLTVV.